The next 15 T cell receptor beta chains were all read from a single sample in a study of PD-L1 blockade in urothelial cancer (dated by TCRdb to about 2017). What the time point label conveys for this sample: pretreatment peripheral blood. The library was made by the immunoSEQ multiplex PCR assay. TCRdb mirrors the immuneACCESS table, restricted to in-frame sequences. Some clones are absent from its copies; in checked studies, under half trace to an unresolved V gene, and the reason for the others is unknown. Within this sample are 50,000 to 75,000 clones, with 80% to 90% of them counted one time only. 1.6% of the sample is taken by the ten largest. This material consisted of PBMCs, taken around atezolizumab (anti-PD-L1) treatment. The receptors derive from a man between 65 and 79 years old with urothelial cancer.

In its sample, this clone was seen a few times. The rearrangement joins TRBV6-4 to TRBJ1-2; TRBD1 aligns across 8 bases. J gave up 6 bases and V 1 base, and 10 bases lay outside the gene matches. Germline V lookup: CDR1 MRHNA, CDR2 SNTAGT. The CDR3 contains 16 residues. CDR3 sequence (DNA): TGTGCCAGCAGTGACTGGAACAGGGGGATTGTGCATGGCTACACCTTC. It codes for CASSDWNRGIVHGYTF.

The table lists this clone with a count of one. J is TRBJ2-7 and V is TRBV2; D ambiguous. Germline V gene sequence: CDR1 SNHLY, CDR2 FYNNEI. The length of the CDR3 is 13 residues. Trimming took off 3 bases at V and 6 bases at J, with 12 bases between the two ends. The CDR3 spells CASSDLPTGEQYF. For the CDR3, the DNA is TGTGCCAGCAGTGACCTACCAACGGGCGAGCAGTACTTC. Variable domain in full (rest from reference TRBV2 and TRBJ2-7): EPEVTQTPSHQVTQMGQEVILRCVPISNHLYFYWYRQILGQKVEFLVSFYNNEISEKSEIFDDQFSVERPDGSNFTLKIRSTKLEDSAMYFCASSDLPTGEQYFGPGTRLTVT.

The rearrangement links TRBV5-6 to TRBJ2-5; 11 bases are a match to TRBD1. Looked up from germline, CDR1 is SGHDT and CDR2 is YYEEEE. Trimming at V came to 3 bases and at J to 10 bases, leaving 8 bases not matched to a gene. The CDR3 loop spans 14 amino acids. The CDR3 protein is CASSSGQGALDQYF. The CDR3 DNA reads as TGTGCCAGCAGCTCAGGACAGGGGGCGTTGGACCAGTACTTC. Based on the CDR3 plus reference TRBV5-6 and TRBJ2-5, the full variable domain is DAGVTQSPTHLIKTRGQQVTLRCSPKSGHDTVSWYQQALGQGPQFIFQYYEEEERQRGNFPDRFSGHQFPNYSSELNVNALLLGDSALYLCASSSGQGALDQYFGPGTRLLVL.

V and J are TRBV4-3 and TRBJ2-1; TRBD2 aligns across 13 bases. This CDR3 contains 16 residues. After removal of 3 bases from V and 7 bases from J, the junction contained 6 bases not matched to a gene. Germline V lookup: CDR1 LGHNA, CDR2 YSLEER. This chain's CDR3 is CASSHGLAGEKNEQFF. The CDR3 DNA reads TGCGCCAGCAGCCATGGACTAGCGGGAGAGAAAAATGAGCAGTTCTTC.

Here the CDR3 DNA reads TGTGCCAGCAGCCGGAGGGGAACTGAAGCTTTCTTT. Encoded protein: CASSRRGTEAFF. The chain combines TRBV7-2 with TRBJ1-1; D is possibly TRBD1 (5 bases). V was pared by 5 bases and J by 5 bases, with 9 bases between. The CDR3 extends over 12 amino acids. Germline-derived CDR1 and CDR2 are SGHTA and FQGNSA.

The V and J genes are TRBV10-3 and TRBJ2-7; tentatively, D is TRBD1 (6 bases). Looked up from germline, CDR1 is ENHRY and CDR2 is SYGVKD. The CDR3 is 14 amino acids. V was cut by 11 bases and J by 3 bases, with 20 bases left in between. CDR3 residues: CAVTPGHSFYEQYF. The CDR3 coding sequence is TGTGCCGTCACTCCGGGACATTCTTTCTACGAGCAGTACTTC.

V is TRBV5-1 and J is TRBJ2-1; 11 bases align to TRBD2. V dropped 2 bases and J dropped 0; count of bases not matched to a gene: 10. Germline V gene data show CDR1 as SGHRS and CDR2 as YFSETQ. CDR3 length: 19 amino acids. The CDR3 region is CASSLGLAGVKSSYNEQFF. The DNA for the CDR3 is TGCGCCAGCAGCTTAGGACTAGCGGGTGTGAAGAGCTCCTACAATGAGCAGTTCTTC.

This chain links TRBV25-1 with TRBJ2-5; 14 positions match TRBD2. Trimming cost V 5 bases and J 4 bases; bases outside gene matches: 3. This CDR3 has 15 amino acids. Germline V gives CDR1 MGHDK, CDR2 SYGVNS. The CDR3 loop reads CASSRLAGGPETQYF. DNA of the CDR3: TGTGCCAGCAGTAGACTAGCGGGAGGGCCAGAGACCCAGTACTTC.

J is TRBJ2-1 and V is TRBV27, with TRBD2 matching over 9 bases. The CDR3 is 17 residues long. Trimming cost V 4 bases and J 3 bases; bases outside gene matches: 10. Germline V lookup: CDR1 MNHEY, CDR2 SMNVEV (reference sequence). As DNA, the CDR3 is TGTGCCAGCAGTTCGACCTCCGGGACTAGCAGCTACAATGAGCAGTTCTTC. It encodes CASSSTSGTSSYNEQFF.

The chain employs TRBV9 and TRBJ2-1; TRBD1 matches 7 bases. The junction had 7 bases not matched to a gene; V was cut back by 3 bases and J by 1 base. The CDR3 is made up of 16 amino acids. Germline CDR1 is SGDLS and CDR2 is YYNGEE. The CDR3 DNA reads TGTGCCAGCAGCGCCGCCGGGACAGAGTCCTACAATGAGCAGTTCTTC. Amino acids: CASSAAGTESYNEQFF.

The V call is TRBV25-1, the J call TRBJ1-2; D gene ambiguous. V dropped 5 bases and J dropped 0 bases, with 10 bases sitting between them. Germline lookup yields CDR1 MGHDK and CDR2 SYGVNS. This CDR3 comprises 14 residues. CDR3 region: CASSRPGANYGYTF. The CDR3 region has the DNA TGTGCCAGCAGTCGTCCCGGTGCTAACTATGGCTACACCTTC.

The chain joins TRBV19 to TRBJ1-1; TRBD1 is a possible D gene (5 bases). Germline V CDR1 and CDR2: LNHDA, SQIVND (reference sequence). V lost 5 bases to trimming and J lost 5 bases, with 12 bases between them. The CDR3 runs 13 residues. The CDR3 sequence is CASSGGGLTEAFF. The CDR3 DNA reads TGTGCCAGTAGTGGTGGGGGGTTGACTGAAGCTTTCTTT.

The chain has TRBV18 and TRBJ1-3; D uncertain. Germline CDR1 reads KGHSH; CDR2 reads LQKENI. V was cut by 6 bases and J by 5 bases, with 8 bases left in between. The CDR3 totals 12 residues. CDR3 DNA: TGTGCCAGCTCTCAAGACAGAAACACCATATATTTT. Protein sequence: CASSQDRNTIYF.

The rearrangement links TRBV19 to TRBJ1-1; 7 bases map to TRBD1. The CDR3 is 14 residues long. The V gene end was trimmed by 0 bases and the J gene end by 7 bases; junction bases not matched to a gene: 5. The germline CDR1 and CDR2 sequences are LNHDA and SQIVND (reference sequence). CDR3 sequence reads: CASSIDWDRGEAFF. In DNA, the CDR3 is TGTGCCAGTAGTATAGACTGGGACAGAGGTGAAGCTTTCTTT. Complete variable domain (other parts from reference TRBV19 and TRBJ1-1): DGGITQSPKYLFRKEGQNVTLSCEQNLNHDAMYWYRQDPGQGLRLIYYSQIVNDFQKGDIAEGYSVSREKKESFPLTVTSAQKNPTAFYLCASSIDWDRGEAFFGQGTRLTVV.

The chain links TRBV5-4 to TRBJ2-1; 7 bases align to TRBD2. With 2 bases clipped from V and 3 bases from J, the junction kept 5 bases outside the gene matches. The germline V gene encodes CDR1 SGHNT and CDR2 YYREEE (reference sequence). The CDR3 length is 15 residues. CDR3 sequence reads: CASSFRLADYNEQFF. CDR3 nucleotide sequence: TGTGCCAGCAGCTTTCGACTAGCAGACTACAATGAGCAGTTCTTC.